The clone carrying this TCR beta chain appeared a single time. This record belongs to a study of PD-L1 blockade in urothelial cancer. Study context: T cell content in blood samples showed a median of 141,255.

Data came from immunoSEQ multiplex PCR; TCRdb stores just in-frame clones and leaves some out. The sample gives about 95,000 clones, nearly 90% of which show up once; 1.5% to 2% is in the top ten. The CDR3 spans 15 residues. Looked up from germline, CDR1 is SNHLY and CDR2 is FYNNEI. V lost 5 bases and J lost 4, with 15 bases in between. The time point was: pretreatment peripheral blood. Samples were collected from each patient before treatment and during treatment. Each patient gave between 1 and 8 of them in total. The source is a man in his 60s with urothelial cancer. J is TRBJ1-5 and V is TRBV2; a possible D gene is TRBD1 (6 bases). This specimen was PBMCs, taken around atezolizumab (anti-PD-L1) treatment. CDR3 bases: TGTGCCAGCAGTCGGACTGGACAGCCGAATCAGCCCCAGCATTTT. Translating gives CASSRTGQPNQPQHF.